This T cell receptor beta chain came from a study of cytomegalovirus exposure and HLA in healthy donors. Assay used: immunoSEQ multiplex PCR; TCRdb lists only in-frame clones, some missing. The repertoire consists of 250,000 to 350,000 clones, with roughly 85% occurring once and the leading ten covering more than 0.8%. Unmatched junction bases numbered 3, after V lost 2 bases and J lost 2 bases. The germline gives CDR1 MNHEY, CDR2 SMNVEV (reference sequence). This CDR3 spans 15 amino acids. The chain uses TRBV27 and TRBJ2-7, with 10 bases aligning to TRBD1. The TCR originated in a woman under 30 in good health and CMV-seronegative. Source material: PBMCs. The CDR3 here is CASSLTGQGAYEQYF. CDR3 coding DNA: TGTGCCAGCAGTTTAACCGGACAGGGGGCCTACGAGCAGTACTTC.